This TCR beta chain was observed in a study of blood T cells in healthy people across ages (dated by TCRdb to between 2014 and 2017). General notes on the study: In model experiments, template switching captured roughly one uniquely barcoded TCR beta cDNA molecule for every two T cells. Using deep sequencing normalized with unique cDNA molecular identifiers, the study measured how TCR beta repertoire diversity changes with age. The donors were split into four age groups: young (average 16 years), middle-aged (roughly 42), aged (62) and long-lived (82). To avoid experimental bias, donors of different ages were distributed randomly across sequencing lanes. Using the same blood draw, the study looked at two additional independent replicas of 1 million unique cDNA reads for two donors, one aged 18 to 30 and the other aged 80 or older. Study-wide conclusions, independent of this receptor: Because profiling used bulk unsorted PBMCs, naive and antigen-experienced compartments could not be compared conclusively. A strong correlation was found between observed TCR beta diversity and the percentage of naive T cells measured by flow cytometry. Estimates of total diversity based on one million sequenced T cells were regarded as lower bounds and as underestimates. Donor CMV infection status was unknown, potentially confounding age-related changes in expanded clonotypes. Compared with the aged group, the long-lived group had more naive CD4+ T cells, fewer expanded clones and increased TCR diversity, a pattern suggesting age selection. Observed TCR beta diversity per million T cells fell roughly linearly with age, and a significant reduction was already apparent by age roughly 40.

CDR3 length: 15 amino acids, cysteine to phenylalanine. Left in the record is the CDR3 DNA by itself, 45 bases read in frame from the first base. Germline trimming: 3 bases from V, 9 bases from J; junction bases outside gene matches: 10. The germline V gene gives CDR1 as SGDLS and CDR2 as YYNGEE. Comments on this clonotype: The specificity of this receptor is unknown. No much larger clone is present one base from it, and per-base qualities are unavailable.

Donors were approximately 42 systemically healthy Caucasian individuals from Russia aged about 6 to 100 years. Ten milliliters of peripheral blood were drawn from each donor into EDTA-treated Vacutainer tubes. Ficoll-Paque density-gradient centrifugation was used to isolate PBMCs, with at least 7 million per sample. Total RNA was extracted from PBMCs with Trizol reagent, with at least 6 micrograms obtained per sample. For every donor, an aliquot of PBMCs went through flow cytometry to measure the percentages of naive CD45RAhigh/CD27high T cells. Library creation used 5' RACE. Sequencing relied on an Illumina HiSeq 2500. A second PCR of roughly 6 to 11 cycles was run with a J-beta primer mix and a sample-barcoded 5' primer. A template-switch 5' adaptor carrying 12 random nucleotides introduced a unique molecular identifier onto each TCR beta cDNA molecule. At least 2.5 million CDR3-containing paired-end reads were obtained from each sample. First-strand cDNA synthesis was performed from all RNA using the Mint cDNA synthesis kit, with priming by a TRBC-specific oligonucleotide. Following uracil-DNA glycosylase treatment, all cDNA underwent a first 18-cycle PCR with the universal primers M1SS and BC2_uni_R. On the authors' methods: For normalization, 1 million high-quality reads were randomly selected from each sample, with every read carrying a distinct molecular identifier. Reads with shared molecular identifiers were discarded instead of being binned into consensus sequences. MiTCR, run with a Q25 quality threshold and the strictest error-elimination algorithm, handled CDR3 identification, clonotype clustering and error correction. A nonparametric unseen species model with Euler transformation was used to estimate lower-bound total TCR beta diversity. The raw public reads went through TCRdb reprocessing: fastp at Q25, MiXCR clone calling, in-frame beta chains kept. Entries are consolidated by CDR3 protein sequence, retaining the most common genes and DNA. TCRdb, rather than the study authors, made the V and J calls. This sample gives 790,000 or so distinct CDR3 sequences in total; roughly three fifths of them show up just once. Of the sample, around 25% falls within the top ten clones.

The source of this sequence is a man aged 35-49 years in good health. The sequence links TRBV9 to TRBJ2-1; TRBD2 lines up with 9 middle nucleotides. Sequencing was carried out using blood. The CDR3 reads as follows: CASSALAGAGGEQFF. DNA sequence: TGTGCCAGCAGCGCATTAGCGGGAGCGGGCGGTGAGCAGTTCTTC.